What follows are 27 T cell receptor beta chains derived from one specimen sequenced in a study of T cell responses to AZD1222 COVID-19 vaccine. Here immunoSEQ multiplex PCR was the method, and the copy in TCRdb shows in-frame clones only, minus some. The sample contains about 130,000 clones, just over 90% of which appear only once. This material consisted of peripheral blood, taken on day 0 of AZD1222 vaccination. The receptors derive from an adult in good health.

The CDR3: CASSAQNNSPLHF. CDR3 nucleotide sequence: TGTGCCAGCAGTGCACAGAATAATTCACCCCTCCACTTT. The rearrangement joins TRBV2 to TRBJ1-6; D gene unclear. Per the germline V gene, CDR1 is SNHLY and CDR2 is FYNNEI. The CDR3 totals 13 residues. V lost 4 bases, J lost 5 bases, and 6 bases lay in between.

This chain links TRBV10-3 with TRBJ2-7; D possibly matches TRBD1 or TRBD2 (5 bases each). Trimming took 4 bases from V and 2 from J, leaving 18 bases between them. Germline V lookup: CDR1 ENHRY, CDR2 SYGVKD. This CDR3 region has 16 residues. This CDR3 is CAISGGTQGRPYEQYF. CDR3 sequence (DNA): TGTGCCATCAGTGGAGGGACGCAGGGCAGACCCTACGAGCAGTACTTC.

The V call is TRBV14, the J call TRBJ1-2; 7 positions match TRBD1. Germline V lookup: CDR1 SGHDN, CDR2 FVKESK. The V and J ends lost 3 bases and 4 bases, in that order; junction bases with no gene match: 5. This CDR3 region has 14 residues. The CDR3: CASSHTGAPYGYTF. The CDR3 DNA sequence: TGTGCCAGCAGCCACACAGGGGCCCCCTATGGCTACACCTTC.

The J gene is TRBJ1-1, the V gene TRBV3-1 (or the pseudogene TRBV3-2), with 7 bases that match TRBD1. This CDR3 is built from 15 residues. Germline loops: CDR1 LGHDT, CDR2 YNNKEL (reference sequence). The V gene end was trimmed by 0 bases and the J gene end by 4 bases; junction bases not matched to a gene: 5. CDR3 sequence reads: CASSQDLQGTTEAFF. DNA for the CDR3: TGTGCCAGCAGCCAAGATCTACAGGGGACCACTGAAGCTTTCTTT.

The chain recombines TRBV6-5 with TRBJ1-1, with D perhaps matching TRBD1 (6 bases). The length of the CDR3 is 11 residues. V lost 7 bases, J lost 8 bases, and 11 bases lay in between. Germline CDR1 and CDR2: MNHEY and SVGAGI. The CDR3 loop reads CASIRQEEAFF. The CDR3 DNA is TGTGCCAGCATACGACAGGAAGAAGCTTTCTTT.

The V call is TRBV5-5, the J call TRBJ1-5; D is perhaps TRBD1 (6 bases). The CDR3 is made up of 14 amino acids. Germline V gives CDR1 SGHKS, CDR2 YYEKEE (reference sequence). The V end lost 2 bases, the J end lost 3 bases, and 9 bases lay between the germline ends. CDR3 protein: CASSFGQFNQPQHF. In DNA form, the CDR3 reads TGTGCCAGCAGCTTTGGACAGTTCAATCAGCCCCAGCATTTT.

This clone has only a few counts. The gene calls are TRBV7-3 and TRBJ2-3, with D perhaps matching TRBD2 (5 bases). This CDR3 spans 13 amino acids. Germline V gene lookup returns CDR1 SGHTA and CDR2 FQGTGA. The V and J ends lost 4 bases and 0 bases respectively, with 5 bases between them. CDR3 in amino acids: CASSWTSTDTQYF. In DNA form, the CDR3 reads TGTGCCAGCAGCTGGACTAGCACAGATACGCAGTATTTT.

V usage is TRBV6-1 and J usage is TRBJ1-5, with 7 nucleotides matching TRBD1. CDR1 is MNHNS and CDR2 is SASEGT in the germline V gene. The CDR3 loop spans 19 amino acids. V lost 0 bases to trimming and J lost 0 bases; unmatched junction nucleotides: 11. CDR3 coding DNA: TGTGCCAGCAGTGAAGCCCCCGGGACAGCGGGCTATAGCAATCAGCCCCAGCATTTT. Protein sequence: CASSEAPGTAGYSNQPQHF.

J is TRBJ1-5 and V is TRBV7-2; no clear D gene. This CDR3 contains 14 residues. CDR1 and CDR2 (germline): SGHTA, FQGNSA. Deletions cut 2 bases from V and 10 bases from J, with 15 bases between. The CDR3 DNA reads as TGTGCCAGCAGCTTAAGGGCCCGGCCACTTCCCCAGCATTTT. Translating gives CASSLRARPLPQHF. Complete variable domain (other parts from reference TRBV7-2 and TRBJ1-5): GAGVSQSPSNKVTEKGKDVELRCDPISGHTALYWYRQSLGQGLEFLIYFQGNSAPDKSGLPSDRFSAERTGGSVSTLTIQRTQQEDSAVYLCASSLRARPLPQHFGDGTRLSIL.

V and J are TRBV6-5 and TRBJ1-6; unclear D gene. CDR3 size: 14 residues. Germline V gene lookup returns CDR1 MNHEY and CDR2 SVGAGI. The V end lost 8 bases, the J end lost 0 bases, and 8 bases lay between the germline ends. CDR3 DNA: TGTGCCAGCGAAGAGAGCTCCTATAATTCACCCCTCCACTTT. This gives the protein CASEESSYNSPLHF.

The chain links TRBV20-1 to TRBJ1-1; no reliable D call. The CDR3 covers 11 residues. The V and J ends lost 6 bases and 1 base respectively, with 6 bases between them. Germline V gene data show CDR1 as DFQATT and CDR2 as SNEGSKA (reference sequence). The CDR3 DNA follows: TGCAGTGCGCCAGAGAACACTGAAGCTTTCTTT. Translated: CSAPENTEAFF.

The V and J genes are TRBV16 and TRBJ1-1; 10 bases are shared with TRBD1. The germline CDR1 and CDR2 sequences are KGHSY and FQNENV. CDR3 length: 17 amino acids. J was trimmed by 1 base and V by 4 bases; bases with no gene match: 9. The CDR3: CASSRQDRGLSNTEAFF. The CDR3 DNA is TGTGCCAGCAGCCGACAAGACAGGGGGCTATCGAACACTGAAGCTTTCTTT.

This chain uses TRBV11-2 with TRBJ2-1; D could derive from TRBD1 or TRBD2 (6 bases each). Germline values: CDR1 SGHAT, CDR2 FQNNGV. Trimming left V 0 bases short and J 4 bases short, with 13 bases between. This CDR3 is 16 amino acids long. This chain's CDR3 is CASSLDYGGQYNEQFF. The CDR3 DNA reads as TGTGCCAGCAGCTTAGATTACGGGGGCCAGTACAATGAGCAGTTCTTC.

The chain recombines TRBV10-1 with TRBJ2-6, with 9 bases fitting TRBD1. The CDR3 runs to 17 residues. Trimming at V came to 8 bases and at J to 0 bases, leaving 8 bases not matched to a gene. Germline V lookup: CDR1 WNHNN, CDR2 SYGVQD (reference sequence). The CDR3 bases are TGCGCCAGCGATCACGGGACAGGGCCCTCTGGGGCCAACGTCCTGACTTTC. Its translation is CASDHGTGPSGANVLTF.

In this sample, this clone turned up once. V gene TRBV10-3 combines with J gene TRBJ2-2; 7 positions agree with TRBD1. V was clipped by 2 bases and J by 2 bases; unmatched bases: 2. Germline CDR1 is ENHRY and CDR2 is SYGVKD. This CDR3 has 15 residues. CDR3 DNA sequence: TGTGCCATCAGTGAGCGGGACAGAAACACCGGGGAGCTGTTTTTT. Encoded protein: CAISERDRNTGELFF.

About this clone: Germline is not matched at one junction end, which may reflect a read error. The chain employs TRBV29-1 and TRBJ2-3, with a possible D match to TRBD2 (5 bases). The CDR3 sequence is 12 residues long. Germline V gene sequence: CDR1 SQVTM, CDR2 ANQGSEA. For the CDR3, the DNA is TGCAGCGCTGAAGCGGACTCAGATACGCAGTATTTT. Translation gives CSAEADSDTQYF.

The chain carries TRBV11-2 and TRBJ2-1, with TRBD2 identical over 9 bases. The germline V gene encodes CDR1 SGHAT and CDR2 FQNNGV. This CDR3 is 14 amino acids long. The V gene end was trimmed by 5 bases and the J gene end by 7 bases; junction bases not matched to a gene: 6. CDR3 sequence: CASSRRTSVNEQFF. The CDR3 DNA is TGTGCCAGCAGCCGCCGGACTAGCGTTAATGAGCAGTTCTTC.

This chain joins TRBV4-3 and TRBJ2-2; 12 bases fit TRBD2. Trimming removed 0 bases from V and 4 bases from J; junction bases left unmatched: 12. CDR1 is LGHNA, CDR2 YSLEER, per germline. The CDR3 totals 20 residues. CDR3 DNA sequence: TGCGCCAGCAGCCAAGATTATCCCATCACTAGCGGGGGGTCCACCGGGGAGCTGTTTTTT. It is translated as CASSQDYPITSGGSTGELFF.

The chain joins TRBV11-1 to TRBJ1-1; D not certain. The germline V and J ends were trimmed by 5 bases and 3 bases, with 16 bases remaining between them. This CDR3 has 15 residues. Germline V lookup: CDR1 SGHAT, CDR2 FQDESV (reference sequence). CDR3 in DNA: TGTGCCAGCAGCAGGCGAAGGTTTGGGGACACTGAAGCTTTCTTT. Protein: CASSRRRFGDTEAFF.

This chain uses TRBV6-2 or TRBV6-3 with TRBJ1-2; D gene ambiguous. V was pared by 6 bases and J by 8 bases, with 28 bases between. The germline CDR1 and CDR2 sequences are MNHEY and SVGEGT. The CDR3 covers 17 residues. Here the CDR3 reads CASSSGSMRGGERGYTF. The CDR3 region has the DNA TGTGCCAGCAGCTCTGGGTCTATGCGGGGAGGAGAAAGAGGCTACACCTTC.

This CDR3 is CASSEGEAYEQYF. The CDR3, as DNA: TGTGCCAGCTCCGAGGGTGAGGCCTACGAGCAGTACTTC. The chain joins TRBV18 to TRBJ2-7; perhaps TRBD2 as D (5 bases). This CDR3 is 13 amino acids long. The ends were cut back, 6 bases at V and 2 bases at J, with 11 bases in the middle. Germline values: CDR1 KGHSH, CDR2 LQKENI.

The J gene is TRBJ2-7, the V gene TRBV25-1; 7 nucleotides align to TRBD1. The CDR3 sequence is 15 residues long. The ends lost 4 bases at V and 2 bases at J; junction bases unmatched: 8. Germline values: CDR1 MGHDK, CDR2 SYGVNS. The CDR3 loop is CASSGSRQGPYEQYF. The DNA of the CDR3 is TGTGCCAGCAGTGGATCCAGACAGGGCCCCTACGAGCAGTACTTC.

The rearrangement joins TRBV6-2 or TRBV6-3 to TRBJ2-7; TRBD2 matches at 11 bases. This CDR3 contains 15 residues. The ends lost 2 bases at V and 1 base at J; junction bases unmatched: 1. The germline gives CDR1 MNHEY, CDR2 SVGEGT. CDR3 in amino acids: CASSYLAGGSYEQYF. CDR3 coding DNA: TGTGCCAGCAGTTACCTAGCGGGGGGATCCTACGAGCAGTACTTC.

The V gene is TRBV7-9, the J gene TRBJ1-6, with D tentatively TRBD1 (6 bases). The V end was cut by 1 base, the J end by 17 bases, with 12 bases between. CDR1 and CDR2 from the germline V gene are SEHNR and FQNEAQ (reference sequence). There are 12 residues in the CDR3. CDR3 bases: TGTGCCAGCAGCTTAGGCAGGGGTATCTTCCACTTT. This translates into CASSLGRGIFHF.

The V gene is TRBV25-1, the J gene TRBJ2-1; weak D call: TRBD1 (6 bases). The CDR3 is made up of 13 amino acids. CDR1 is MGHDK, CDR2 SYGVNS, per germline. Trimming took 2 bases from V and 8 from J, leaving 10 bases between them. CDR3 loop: CASSEPGDDEQFF. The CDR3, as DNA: TGTGCCAGCAGTGAACCAGGGGATGATGAGCAGTTCTTC. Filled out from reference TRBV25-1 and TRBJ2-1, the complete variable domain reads EADIYQTPRYLVIGTGKKITLECSQTMGHDKMYWYQQDPGMELHLIHYSYGVNSTEKGDLSSESTVSRIRTEHFPLTLESARPSHTSQYLCASSEPGDDEQFFGPGTRLTVL.

The CDR3 is CASSLALIHRDEQYF. CDR3 nucleotides: TGCGCCAGCAGCTTGGCCCTGATTCACAGGGACGAGCAGTACTTC. This chain uses TRBV5-1 with TRBJ2-7; possibly TRBD1 for D (6 bases). Germline values: CDR1 SGHRS, CDR2 YFSETQ. V lost 0 bases to trimming and J lost 5 bases, with 15 bases between them. This CDR3 has 15 amino acids.

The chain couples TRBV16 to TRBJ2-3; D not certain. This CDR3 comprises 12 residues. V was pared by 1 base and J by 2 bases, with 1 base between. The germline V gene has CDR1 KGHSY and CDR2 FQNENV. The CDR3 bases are TGTGCCAGCAGCCAATACACAGATACGCAGTATTTT. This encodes CASSQYTDTQYF.